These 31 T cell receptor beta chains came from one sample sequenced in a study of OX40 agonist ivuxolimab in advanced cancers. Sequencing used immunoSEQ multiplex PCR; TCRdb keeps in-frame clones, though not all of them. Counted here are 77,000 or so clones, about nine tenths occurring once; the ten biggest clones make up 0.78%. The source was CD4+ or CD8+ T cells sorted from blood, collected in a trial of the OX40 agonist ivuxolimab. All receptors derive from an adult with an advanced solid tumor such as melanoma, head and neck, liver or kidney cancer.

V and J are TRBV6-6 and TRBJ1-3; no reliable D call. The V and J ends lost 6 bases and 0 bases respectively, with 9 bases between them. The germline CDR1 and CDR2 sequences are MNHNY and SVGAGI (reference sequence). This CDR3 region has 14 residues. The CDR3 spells CASRPMNSGNTIYF. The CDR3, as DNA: TGTGCCAGCAGACCTATGAACTCTGGAAACACCATATATTTT.

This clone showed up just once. CDR3 DNA: TGTGCCAGCAGCTTGGTTGGTAGCGTGGAGACCCAGTACTTC. It specifies CASSLVGSVETQYF. The chain links TRBV5-4 to TRBJ2-5; the D gene is possibly TRBD2 (5 bases). The CDR3 is 14 residues long. Germline V CDR1 and CDR2: SGHNT, YYREEE (reference sequence). The V gene lost 0 bases and the J gene lost 5 bases, with 11 bases spanning the gap. Full variable domain (missing parts from reference TRBV5-4 and TRBJ2-5): ETGVTQSPTHLIKTRGQQVTLRCSSQSGHNTVSWYQQALGQGPQFIFQYYREEENGRGNFPPRFSGLQFPNYSSELNVNALELDDSALYLCASSLVGSVETQYFGPGTRLLVL.

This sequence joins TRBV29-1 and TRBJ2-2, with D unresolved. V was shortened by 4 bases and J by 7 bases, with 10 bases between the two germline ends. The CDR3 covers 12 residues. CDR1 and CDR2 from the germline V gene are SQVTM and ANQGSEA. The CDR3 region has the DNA TGCAGCGTTGCCCGAGCCATCGGGGAGCTGTTTTTT. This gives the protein CSVARAIGELFF.

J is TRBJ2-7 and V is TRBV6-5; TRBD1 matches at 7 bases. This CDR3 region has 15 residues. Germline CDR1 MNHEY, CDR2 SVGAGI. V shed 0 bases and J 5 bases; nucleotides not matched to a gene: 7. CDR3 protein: CASSYSIKTGNEQYF. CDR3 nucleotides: TGTGCCAGCAGTTACTCGATTAAGACAGGGAACGAGCAGTACTTC.

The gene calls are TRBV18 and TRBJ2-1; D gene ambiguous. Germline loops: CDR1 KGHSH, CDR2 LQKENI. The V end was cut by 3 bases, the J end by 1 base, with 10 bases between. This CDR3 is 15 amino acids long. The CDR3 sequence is CASSPLVGSYNEQFF. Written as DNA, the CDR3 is TGTGCCAGCTCACCGCTGGTAGGGTCCTACAATGAGCAGTTCTTC.

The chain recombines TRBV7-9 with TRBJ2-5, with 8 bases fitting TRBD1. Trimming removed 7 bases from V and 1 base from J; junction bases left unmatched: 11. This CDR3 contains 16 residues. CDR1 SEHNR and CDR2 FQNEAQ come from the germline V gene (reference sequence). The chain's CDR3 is CASILWTGLLQETQYF. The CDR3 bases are TGTGCCAGCATCCTGTGGACAGGGCTCCTCCAAGAGACCCAGTACTTC. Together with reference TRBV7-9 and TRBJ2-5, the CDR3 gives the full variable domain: DTGVSQNPRHKITKRGQNVTFRCDPISEHNRLYWYRQTLGQGPEFLTYFQNEAQLEKSRLLSDRFSAERPKGSFSTLEIQRTEQGDSAMYLCASILWTGLLQETQYFGPGTRLLVL.

Here the CDR3 reads CASSVGGGETGELFF. DNA of the CDR3: TGTGCCAGCAGCGTAGGCGGCGGAGAGACCGGGGAGCTGTTTTTT. The gene calls are TRBV5-4 and TRBJ2-2; no clear D. V gave up 4 bases and J gave up 5 bases, with 15 bases separating them. The CDR3 is 15 residues long. Looked up from germline, CDR1 is SGHNT and CDR2 is YYREEE (reference sequence).

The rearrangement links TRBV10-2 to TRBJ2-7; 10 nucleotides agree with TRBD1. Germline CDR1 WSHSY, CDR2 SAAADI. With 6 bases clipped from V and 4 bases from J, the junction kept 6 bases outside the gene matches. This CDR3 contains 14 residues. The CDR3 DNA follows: TGCGCCAGCAGGGTAGGACAGGGGGGGTACGAGCAGTACTTC. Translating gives CASRVGQGGYEQYF.

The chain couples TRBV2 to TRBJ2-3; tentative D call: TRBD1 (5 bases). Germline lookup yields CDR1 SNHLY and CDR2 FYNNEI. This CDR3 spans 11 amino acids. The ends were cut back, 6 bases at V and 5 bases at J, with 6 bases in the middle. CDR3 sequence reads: CASSDRDTQYF. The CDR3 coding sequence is TGTGCCAGCAGCGACAGAGATACGCAGTATTTT.

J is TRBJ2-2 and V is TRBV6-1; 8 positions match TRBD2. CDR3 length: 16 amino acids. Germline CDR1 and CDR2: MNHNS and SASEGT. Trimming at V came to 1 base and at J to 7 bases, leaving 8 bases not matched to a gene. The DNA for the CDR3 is TGTGCCAGCAGTGAAGGGACGGGAGGGCCCATCGGGGAGCTGTTTTTT. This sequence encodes CASSEGTGGPIGELFF.

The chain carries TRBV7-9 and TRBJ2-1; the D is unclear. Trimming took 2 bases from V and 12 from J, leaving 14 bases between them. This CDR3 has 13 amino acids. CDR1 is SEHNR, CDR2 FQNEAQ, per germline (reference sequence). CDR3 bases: TGTGCCAGCAGCTTAAGGCTGGGCGATCGGCAGTTCTTC. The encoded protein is CASSLRLGDRQFF. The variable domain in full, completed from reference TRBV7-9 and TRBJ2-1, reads DTGVSQNPRHKITKRGQNVTFRCDPISEHNRLYWYRQTLGQGPEFLTYFQNEAQLEKSRLLSDRFSAERPKGSFSTLEIQRTEQGDSAMYLCASSLRLGDRQFFGPGTRLTVL.

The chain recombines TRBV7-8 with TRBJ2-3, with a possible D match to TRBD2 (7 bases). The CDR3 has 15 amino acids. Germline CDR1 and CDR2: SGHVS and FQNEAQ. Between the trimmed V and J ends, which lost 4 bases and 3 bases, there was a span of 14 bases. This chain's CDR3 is CASSSSGGHTDTQYF. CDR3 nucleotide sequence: TGTGCCAGCAGCTCTTCCGGGGGGCATACAGATACGCAGTATTTT.

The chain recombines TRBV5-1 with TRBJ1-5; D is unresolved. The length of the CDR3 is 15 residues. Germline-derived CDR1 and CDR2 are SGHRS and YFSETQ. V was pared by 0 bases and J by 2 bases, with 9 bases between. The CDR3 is CASSLGGIGNQPQHF. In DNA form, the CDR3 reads TGCGCCAGCAGCTTGGGAGGGATAGGCAATCAGCCCCAGCATTTT.

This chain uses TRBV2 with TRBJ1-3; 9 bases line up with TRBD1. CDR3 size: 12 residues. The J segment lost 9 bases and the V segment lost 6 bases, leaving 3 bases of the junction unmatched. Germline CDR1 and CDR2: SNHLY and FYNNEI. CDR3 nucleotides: TGTGCCAGCAGGGGACAGGGAGTCACCATATATTTT. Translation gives CASRGQGVTIYF.

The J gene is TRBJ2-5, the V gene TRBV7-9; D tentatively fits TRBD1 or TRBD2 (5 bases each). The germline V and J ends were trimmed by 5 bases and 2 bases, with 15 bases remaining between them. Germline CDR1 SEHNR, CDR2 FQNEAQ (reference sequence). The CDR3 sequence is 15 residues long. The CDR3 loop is CASSPGRQHQETQYF. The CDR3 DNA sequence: TGTGCCAGCAGCCCGGGACGACAGCATCAAGAGACCCAGTACTTC.

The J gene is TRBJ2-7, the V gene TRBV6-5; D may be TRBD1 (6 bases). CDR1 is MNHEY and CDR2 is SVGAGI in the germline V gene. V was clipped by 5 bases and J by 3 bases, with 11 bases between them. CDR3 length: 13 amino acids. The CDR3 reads CASSPRDNYEQYF. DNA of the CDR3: TGTGCCAGCAGTCCCCGGGACAACTACGAGCAGTACTTC.

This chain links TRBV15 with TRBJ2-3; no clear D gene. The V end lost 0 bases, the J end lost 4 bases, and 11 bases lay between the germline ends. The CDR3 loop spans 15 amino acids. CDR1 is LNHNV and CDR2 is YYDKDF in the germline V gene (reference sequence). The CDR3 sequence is CATSRDLREPDTQYF. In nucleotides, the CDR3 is TGTGCCACCAGCAGAGATTTAAGGGAACCAGATACGCAGTATTTT. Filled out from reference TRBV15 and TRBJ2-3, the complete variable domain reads DAMVIQNPRYQVTQFGKPVTLSCSQTLNHNVMYWYQQKSSQAPKLLFHYYDKDFNNEADTPDNFQSRRPNTSFCFLDIRSPGLGDTAMYLCATSRDLREPDTQYFGPGTRLTVL.

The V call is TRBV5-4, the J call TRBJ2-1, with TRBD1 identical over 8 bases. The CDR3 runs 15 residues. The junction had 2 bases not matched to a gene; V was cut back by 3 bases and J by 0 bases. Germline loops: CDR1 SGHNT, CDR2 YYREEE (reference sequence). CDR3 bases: TGTGCCAGCAGCTGGGGACAGGCCTCCTACAATGAGCAGTTCTTC. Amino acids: CASSWGQASYNEQFF.

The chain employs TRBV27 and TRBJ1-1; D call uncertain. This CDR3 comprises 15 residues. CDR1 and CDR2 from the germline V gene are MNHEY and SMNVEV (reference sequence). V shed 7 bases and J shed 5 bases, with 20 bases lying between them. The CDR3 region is CASTRQAELGTEAFF. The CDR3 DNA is TGTGCCAGCACTAGACAAGCCGAACTAGGGACTGAAGCTTTCTTT.

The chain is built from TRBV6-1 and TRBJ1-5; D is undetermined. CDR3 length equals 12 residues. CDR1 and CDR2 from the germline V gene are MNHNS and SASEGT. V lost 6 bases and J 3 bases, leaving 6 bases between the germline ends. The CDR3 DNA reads TGTGCCAGCAGACCGTACAATCAGCCCCAGCATTTT. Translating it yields CASRPYNQPQHF.

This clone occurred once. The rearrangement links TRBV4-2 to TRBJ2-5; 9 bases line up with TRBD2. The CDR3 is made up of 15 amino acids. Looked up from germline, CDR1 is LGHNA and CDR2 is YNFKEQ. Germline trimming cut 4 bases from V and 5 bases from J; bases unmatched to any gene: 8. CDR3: CASSPGTSIPETQYF. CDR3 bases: TGTGCCAGCAGCCCTGGGACTAGCATTCCGGAGACCCAGTACTTC.

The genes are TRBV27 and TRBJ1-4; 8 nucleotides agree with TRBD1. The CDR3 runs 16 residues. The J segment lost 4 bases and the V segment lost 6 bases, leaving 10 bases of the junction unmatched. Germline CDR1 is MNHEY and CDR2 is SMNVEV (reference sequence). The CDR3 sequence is CASSHSGTGGNEKLFF. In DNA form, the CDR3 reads TGTGCCAGCAGCCACTCCGGGACAGGCGGTAATGAAAAACTGTTTTTT. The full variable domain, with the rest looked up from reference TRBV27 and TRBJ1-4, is EAQVTQNPRYLITVTGKKLTVTCSQNMNHEYMSWYRQDPGLGLRQIYYSMNVEVTDKGDVPEGYKVSRKEKRNFPLILESPSPNQTSLYFCASSHSGTGGNEKLFFGSGTQLSVL.

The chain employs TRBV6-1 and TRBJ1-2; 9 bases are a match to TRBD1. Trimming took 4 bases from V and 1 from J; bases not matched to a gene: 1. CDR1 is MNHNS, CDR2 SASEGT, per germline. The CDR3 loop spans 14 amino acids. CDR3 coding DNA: TGTGCCAGCAGTGGACAGGGGGTTAACTATGGCTACACCTTC. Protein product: CASSGQGVNYGYTF.

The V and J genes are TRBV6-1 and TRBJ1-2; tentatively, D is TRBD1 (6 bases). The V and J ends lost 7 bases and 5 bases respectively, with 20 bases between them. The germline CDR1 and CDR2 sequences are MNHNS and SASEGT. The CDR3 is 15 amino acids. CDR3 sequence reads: CASIQGGLWGYGYTF. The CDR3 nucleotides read TGTGCCAGCATCCAAGGGGGGTTGTGGGGTTATGGCTACACCTTC.

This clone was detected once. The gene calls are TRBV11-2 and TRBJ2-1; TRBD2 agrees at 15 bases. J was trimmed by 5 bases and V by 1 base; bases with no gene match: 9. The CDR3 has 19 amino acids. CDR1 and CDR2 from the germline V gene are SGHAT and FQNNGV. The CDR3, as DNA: TGTGCCAGCAGCTTAGTCTGGACTAGCGGGAGGGAAGGAAACAATGAGCAGTTCTTC. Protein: CASSLVWTSGREGNNEQFF.

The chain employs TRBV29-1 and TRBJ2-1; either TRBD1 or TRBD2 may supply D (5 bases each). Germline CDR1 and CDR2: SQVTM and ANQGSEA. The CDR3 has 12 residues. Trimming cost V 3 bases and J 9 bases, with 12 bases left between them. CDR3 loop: CSVERDVGEQFF. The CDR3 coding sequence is TGCAGCGTTGAGAGGGACGTTGGTGAGCAGTTCTTC.

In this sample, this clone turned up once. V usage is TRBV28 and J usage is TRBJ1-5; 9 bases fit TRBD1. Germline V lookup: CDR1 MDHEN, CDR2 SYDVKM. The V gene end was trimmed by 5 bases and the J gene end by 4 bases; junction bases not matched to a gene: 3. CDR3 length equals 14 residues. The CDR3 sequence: CASSVGQGNQPQHF. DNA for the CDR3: TGTGCCAGCAGTGTTGGACAGGGGAATCAGCCCCAGCATTTT.

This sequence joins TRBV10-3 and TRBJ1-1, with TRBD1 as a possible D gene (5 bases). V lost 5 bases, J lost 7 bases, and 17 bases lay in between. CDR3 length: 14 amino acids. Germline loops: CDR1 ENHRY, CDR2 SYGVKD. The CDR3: CAISPRAGNVEAFF. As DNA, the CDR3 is TGTGCCATCAGTCCCAGGGCAGGGAATGTTGAAGCTTTCTTT.

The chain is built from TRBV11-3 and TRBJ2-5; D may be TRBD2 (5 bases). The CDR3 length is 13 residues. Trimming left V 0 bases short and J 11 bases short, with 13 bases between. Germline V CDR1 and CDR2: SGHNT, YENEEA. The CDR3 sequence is CASSLDGQTGQYF. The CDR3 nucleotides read TGTGCCAGCAGCTTAGATGGCCAGACGGGGCAGTACTTC.

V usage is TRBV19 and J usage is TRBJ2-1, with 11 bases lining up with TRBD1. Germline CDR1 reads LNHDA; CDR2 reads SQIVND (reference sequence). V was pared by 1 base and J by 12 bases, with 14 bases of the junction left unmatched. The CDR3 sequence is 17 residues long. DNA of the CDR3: TGTGCCAGTAGTATAGGAACAATGCGGACAGGGGGCATAGGGCAGTTCTTC. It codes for CASSIGTMRTGGIGQFF.

The CDR3 loop reads CASSLVADNEQFF. In nucleotides, the CDR3 is TGCGCCAGCAGCTTGGTAGCAGACAATGAGCAGTTCTTC. V gene TRBV5-1 combines with J gene TRBJ2-1; D unresolved. The V end was cut by 0 bases, the J end by 5 bases, with 6 bases between. The CDR3 has 13 amino acids. Germline V gene data show CDR1 as SGHRS and CDR2 as YFSETQ.